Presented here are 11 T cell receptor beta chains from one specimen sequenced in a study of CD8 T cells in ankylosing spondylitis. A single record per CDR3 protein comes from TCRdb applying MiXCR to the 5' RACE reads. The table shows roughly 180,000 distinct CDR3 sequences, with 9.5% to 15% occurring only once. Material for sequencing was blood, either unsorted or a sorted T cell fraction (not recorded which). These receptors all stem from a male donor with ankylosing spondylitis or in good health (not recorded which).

CDR3 DNA: TGTGCCAGCAGCGTCTTAGAAGACCAAGAGACCCAGTACTTC. Its translation: CASSVLEDQETQYF. This sequence joins TRBV9 and TRBJ2-5, with D unclear. The CDR3 is made up of 14 amino acids. The ends were cut back, 2 bases at V and 0 bases at J, with 8 bases in the middle. Germline values: CDR1 SGDLS, CDR2 YYNGEE. The full variable domain, its missing parts supplied by reference TRBV9 and TRBJ2-5, is DSGVTQTPKHLITATGQRVTLRCSPRSGDLSVYWYQQSLDQGLQFLIQYYNGEERAKGNILERFSAQQFPDLHSELNLSSLELGDSALYFCASSVLEDQETQYFGPGTRLLVL.

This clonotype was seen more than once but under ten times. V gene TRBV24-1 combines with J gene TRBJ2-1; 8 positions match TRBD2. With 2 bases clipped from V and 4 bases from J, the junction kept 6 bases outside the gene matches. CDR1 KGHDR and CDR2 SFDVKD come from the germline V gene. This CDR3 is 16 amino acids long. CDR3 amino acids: CATSDSREGAYNEQFF. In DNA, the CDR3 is TGTGCCACCAGTGATTCCCGGGAGGGCGCGTACAATGAGCAGTTCTTC.

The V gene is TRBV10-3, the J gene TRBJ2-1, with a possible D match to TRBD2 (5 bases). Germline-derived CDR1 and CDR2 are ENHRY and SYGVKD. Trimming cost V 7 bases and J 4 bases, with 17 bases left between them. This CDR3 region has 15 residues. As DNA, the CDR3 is TGTGCCATCACCCGATCGGGAACCCTTTACAATGAGCAGTTCTTC. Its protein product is CAITRSGTLYNEQFF.

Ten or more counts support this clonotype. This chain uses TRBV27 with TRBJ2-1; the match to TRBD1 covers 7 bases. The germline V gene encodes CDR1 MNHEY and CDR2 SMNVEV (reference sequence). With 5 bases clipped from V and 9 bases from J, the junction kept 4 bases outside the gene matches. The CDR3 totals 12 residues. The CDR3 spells CASSTGASEQFF. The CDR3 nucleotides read TGTGCCAGCAGTACAGGGGCAAGTGAGCAGTTCTTC.

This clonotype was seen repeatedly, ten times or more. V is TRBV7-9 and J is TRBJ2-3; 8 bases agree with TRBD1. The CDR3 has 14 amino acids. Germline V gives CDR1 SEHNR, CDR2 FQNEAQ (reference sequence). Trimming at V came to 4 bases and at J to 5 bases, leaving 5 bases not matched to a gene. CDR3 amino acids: CASSSDRAIDTQYF. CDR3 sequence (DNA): TGTGCCAGCAGCTCGGACAGGGCTATAGATACGCAGTATTTT.

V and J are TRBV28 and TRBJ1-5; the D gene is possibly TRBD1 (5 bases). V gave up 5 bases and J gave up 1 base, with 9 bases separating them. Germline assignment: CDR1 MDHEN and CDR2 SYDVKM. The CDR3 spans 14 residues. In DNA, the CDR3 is TGTGCCAGCAGTACAGGAGGGAGCAATCAGCCCCAGCATTTT. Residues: CASSTGGSNQPQHF.

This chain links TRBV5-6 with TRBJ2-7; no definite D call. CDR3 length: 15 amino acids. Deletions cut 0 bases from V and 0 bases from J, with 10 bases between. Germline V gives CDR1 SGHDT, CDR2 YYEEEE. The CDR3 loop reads CASSLEGLNSYEQYF. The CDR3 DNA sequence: TGTGCCAGCAGCTTGGAAGGTCTGAACTCCTACGAGCAGTACTTC.

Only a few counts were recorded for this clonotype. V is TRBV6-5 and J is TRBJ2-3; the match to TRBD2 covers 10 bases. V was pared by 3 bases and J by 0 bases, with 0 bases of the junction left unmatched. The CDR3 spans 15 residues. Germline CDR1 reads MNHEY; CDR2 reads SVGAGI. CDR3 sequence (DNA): TGTGCCAGCAGTTATAGCGGGAGGAGCACAGATACGCAGTATTTT. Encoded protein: CASSYSGRSTDTQYF.

This CDR3 reads CASSPETATYEQYF. CDR3 bases: TGTGCCAGCAGCCCGGAGACCGCCACCTACGAGCAGTACTTC. This chain uses TRBV3-1 with TRBJ2-7, with D unresolved. The germline gives CDR1 LGHDT, CDR2 YNNKEL (reference sequence). Trimming removed 4 bases at V and 2 bases at J, with 12 bases between. The CDR3 spans 14 residues.

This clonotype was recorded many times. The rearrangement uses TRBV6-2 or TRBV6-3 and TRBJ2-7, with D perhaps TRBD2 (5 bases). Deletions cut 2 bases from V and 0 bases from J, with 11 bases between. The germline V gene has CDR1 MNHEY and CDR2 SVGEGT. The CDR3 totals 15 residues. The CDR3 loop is CASSYPREGSYEQYF. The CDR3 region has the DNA TGTGCCAGCAGTTACCCCCGAGAGGGCTCCTACGAGCAGTACTTC.

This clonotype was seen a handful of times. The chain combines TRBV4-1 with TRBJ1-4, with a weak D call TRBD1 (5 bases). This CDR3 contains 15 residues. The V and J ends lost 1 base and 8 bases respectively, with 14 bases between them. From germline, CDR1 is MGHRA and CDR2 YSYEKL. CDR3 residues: CASSQGPGIYEKLFF. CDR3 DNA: TGCGCCAGCAGCCAAGGACCAGGGATATACGAAAAACTGTTTTTT.